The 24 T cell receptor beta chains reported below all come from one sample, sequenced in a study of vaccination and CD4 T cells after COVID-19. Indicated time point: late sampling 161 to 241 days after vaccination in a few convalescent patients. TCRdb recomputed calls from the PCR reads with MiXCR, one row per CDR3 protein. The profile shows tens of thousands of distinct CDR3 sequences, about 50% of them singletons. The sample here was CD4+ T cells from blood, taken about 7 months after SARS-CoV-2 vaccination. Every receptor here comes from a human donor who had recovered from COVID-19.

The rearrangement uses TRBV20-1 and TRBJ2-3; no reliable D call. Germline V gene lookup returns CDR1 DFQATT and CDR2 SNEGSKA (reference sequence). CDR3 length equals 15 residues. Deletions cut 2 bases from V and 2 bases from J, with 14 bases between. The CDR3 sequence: CSARNSIQNTDTQYF. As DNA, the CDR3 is TGCAGTGCTAGAAATAGTATCCAAAACACAGATACGCAGTATTTT.

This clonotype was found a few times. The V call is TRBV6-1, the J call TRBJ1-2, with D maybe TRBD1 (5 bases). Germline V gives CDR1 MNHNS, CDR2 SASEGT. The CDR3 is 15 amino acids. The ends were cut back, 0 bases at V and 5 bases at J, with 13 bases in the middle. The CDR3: CASSEAGQITYGYTF. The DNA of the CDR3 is TGTGCCAGCAGTGAAGCGGGGCAGATCACGTATGGCTACACCTTC.

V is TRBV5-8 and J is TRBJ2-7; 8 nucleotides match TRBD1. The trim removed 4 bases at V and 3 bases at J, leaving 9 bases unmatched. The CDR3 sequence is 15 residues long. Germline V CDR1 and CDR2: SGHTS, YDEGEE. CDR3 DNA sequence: TGTGCCAGCAGCAGGACAGGGACGAGTGTCTACGAGCAGTACTTC. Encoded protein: CASSRTGTSVYEQYF.

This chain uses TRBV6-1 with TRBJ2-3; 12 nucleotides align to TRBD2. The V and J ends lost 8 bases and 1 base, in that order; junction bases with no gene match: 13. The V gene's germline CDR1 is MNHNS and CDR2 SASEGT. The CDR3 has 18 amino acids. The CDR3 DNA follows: TGTGCCAGCGGGGCAGGGACTAGCGGGCCCCACCGCACAGATACGCAGTATTTT. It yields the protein CASGAGTSGPHRTDTQYF.

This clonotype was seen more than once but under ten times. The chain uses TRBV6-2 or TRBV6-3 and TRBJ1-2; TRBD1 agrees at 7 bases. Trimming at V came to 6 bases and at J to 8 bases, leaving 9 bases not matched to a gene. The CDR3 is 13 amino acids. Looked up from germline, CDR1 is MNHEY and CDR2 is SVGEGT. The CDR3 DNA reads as TGTGCCAGCAGCCAAGACAGGGTAGGCGGCTACACCTTC. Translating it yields CASSQDRVGGYTF.

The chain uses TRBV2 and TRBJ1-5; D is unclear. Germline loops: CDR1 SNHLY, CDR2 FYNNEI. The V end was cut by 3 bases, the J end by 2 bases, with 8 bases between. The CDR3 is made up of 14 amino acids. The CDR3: CASSDSSGNQPQHF. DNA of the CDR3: TGTGCCAGCAGTGATAGCTCTGGCAATCAGCCCCAGCATTTT.

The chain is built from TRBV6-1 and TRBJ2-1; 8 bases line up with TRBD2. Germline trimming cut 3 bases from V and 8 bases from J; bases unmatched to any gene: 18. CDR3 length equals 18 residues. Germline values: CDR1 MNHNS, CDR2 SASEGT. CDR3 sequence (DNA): TGTGCCAGCAGTGAGCTCCCGACCCTCAGCGGGAGTTACGATGAGCAGTTCTTC. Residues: CASSELPTLSGSYDEQFF.

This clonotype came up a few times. This chain's CDR3 is CSALRGRAPNQPQHF. Written as DNA, the CDR3 is TGCAGTGCTTTAAGAGGACGAGCACCCAATCAGCCCCAGCATTTT. The V gene is TRBV20-1, the J gene TRBJ1-5; D not certain. CDR1 is DFQATT and CDR2 is SNEGSKA in the germline V gene (reference sequence). The ends were cut back, 5 bases at V and 3 bases at J, with 17 bases in the middle. The CDR3 spans 15 residues.

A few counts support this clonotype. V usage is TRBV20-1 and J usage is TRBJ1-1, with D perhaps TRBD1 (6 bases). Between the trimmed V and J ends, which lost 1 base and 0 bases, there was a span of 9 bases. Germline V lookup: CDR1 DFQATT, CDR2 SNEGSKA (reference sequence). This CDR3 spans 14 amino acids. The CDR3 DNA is TGCAGTGCTAGAGCCGGACAGCTGAACACTGAAGCTTTCTTT. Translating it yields CSARAGQLNTEAFF.

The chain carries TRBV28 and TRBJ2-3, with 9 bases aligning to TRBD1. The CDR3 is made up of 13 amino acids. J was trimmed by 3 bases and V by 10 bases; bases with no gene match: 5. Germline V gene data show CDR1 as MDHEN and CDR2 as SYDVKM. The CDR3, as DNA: TGTGCCACCCGACAGGGGGGTACAGATACGCAGTATTTT. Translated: CATRQGGTDTQYF.

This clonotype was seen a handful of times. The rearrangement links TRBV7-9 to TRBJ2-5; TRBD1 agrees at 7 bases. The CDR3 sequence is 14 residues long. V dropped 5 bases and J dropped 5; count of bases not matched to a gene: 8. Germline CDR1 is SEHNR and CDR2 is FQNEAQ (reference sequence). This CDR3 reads CASSPTGTAETQYF. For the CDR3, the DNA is TGTGCCAGCAGCCCGACCGGGACAGCGGAGACCCAGTACTTC. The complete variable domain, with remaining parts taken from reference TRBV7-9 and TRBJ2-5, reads DTGVSQNPRHKITKRGQNVTFRCDPISEHNRLYWYRQTLGQGPEFLTYFQNEAQLEKSRLLSDRFSAERPKGSFSTLEIQRTEQGDSAMYLCASSPTGTAETQYFGPGTRLLVL.

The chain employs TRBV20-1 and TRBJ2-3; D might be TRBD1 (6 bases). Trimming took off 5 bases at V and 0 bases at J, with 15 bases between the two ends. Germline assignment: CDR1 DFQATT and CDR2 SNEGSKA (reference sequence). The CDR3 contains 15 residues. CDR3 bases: TGCAGTGCTCCAACACAGGGTTCTAGCACAGATACGCAGTATTTT. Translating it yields CSAPTQGSSTDTQYF.

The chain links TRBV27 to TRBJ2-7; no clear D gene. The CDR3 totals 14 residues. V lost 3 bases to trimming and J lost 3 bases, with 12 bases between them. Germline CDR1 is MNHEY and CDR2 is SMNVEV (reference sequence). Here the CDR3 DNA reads TGTGCCAGCAGTTTTGGGCAGCCGGTCTACGAGCAGTACTTC. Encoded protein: CASSFGQPVYEQYF.

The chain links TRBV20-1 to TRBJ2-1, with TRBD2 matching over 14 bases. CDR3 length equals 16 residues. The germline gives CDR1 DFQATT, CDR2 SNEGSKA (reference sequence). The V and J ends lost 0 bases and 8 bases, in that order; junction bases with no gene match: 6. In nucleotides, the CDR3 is TGCAGTGCTAGAGATAGGAGGGGACTAGCGGGAGATGAGCAGTTCTTC. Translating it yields CSARDRRGLAGDEQFF.

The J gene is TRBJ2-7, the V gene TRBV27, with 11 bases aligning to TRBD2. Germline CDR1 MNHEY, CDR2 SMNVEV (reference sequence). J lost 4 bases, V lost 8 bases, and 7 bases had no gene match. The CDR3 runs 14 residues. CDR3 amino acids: CASRSSGRYYEQYF. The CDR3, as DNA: TGTGCCAGCCGTTCTAGCGGGAGGTATTACGAGCAGTACTTC.

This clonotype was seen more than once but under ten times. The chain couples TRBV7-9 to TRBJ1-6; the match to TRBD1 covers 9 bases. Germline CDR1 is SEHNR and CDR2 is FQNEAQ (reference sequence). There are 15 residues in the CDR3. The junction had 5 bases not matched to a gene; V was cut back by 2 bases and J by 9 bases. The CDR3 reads CASSLTGGESSPLHF. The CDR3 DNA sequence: TGTGCCAGCAGCTTAACAGGGGGCGAGAGTTCACCCCTCCACTTT.

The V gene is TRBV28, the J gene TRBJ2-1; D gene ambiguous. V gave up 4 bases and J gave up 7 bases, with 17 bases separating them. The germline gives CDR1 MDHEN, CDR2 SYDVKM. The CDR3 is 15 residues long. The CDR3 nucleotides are TGTGCCAGCAGTTATGGCAGTCCCTGGGAAAATGAGCAGTTCTTC. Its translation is CASSYGSPWENEQFF.

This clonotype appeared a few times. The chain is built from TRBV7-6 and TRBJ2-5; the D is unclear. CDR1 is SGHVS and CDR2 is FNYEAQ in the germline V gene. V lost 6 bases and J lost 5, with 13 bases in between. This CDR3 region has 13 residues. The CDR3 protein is CASSSNFGETQYF. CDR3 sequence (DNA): TGTGCCAGCAGTTCAAATTTCGGTGAGACCCAGTACTTC.

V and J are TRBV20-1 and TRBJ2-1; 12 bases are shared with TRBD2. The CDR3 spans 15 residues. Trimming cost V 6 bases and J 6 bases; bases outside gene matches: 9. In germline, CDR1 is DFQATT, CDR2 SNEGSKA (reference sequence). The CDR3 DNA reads TGCAGTGCCCCCTCTACTAGCGGGAGGATCAATGAGCAGTTCTTC. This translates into CSAPSTSGRINEQFF.

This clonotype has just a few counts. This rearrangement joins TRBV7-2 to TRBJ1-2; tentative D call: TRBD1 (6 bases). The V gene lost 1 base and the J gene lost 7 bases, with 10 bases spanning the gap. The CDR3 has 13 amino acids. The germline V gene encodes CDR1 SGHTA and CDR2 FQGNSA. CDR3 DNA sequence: TGTGCCAGCAGCTTAGTAGGGGGAGGTGGCTACACCTTC. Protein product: CASSLVGGGGYTF.

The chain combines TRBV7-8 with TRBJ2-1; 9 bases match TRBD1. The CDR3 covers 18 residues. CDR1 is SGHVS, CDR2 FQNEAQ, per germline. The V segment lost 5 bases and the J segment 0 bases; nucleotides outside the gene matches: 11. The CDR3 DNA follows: TGTGCCAGCAGCCCAAGGGCGACAGGGGGAAACTCCTACAATGAGCAGTTCTTC. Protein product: CASSPRATGGNSYNEQFF.

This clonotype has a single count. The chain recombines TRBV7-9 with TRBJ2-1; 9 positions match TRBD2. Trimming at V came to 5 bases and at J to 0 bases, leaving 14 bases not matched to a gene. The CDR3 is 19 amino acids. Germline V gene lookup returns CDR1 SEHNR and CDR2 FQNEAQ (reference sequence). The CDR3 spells CASSKRLAEDKSSYNEQFF. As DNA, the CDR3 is TGTGCCAGCAGCAAACGACTAGCGGAAGATAAAAGCTCCTACAATGAGCAGTTCTTC.

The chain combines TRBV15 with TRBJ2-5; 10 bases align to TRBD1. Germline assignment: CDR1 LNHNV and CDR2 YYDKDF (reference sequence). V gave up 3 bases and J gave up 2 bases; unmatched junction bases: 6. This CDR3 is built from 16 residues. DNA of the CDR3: TGTGCCACCAGCAGGTCGCCGGGACAGGGGCAAGAGACCCAGTACTTC. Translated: CATSRSPGQGQETQYF. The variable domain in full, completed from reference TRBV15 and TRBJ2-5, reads DAMVIQNPRYQVTQFGKPVTLSCSQTLNHNVMYWYQQKSSQAPKLLFHYYDKDFNNEADTPDNFQSRRPNTSFCFLDIRSPGLGDTAMYLCATSRSPGQGQETQYFGPGTRLLVL.

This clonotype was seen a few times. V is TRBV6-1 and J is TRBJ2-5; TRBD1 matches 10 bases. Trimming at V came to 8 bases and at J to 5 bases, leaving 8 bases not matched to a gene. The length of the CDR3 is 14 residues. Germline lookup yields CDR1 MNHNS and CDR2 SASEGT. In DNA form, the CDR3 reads TGTGCCAGCGGGACAGGGGCTGCGGGTGAGACCCAGTACTTC. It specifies CASGTGAAGETQYF.